The entry that follows covers one T cell receptor beta chain sequence. The entry originates in a study of blood T cell repertoires in COVID-19. Looking at the study overall: The United States, Italy and Spain supplied acute and convalescent COVID-19 samples. PBMCs, B-cell-depleted T cells, or T cells provided the cDNA or gDNA that made up the material.

Authors' data handling: Nucleated cell counts were estimated from reference gene primer amplification. Here immunoSEQ multiplex PCR was the method, and the copy in TCRdb shows in-frame clones only, minus some. V and J calls and clone size are given by that table; D and trimming were obtained from the DNA. This repertoire shows roughly 50,000 clones, 85% to 95% found once; its top ten account for approximately 4.1%. V lost 6 bases, J lost 0 bases, and 15 bases lay in between. Germline CDR1 and CDR2: SGHRS and YFSETQ. CDR3 length equals 15 residues. This clonotype was obtained from a man in his fifties or sixties with acute or convalescent COVID-19. The chain employs TRBV5-1 and TRBJ1-1; TRBD1 is a possible D gene (5 bases). The sample comprised peripheral blood. CDR3 coding DNA: TGCGCCAGCACCCTCGTTGGGGCGATGAACACTGAAGCTTTCTTT. Protein: CASTLVGAMNTEAFF. Full variable domain (remainder filled in from reference TRBV5-1 and TRBJ1-1): KAGVTQTPRYLIKTRGQQVTLSCSPISGHRSVSWYQQTPGQGLQFLFEYFSETQRNKGNFPGRFSGRQFSNSRSEMNVSTLELGDSALYLCASTLVGAMNTEAFFGQGTRLTVV.